This TCR beta chain came from a study of cytomegalovirus exposure and HLA in healthy donors. Looked up from germline, CDR1 is SNHLY and CDR2 is FYNNEI. The CDR3 runs to 15 residues. The V and J ends lost 4 bases and 5 bases respectively, with 16 bases between them. PCR employed 60 Vbeta and 13 Jbeta primers. The data were produced by immunoSEQ multiplex PCR, yet TCRdb's version contains in-frame clones alone and is incomplete. The profile shows approximately 100,000 clones, around 80% of them singletons. The chain has TRBV2 and TRBJ2-3; weak D call: TRBD2 (6 bases). This clonotype originated in a woman aged 45-60 years in good health and CMV-seropositive. Source material: PBMCs. As DNA, the CDR3 is TGTGCCAGCAGTGTGTTCGGCGGGAAGAAAGATACGCAGTATTTT. Its protein product is CASSVFGGKKDTQYF.